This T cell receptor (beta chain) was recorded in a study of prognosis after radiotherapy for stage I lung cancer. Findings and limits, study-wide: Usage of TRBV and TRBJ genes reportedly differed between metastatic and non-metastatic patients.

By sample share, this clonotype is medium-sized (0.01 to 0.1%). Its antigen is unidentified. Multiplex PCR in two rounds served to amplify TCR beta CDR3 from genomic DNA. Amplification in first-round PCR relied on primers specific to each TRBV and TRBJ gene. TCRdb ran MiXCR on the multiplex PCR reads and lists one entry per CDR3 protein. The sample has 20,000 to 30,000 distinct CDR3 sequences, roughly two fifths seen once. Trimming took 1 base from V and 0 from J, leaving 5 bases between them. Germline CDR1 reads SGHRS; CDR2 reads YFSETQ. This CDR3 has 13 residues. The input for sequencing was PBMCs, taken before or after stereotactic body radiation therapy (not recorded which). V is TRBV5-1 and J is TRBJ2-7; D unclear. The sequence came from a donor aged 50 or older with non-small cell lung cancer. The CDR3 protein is CASSLYNSYEQYF. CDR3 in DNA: TGCGCCAGCAGCTTGTACAACTCCTACGAGCAGTACTTC.